This T cell receptor (beta chain) was documented in a study of blood T cells in healthy people across ages. Study observations and caveats: The lack of PBMC sorting stopped any conclusive naive versus antigen-experienced comparison.

In the case of this clonotype: Its antigen remains unknown.

CDR3 length equals 16 residues. Germline CDR1 is MNHEY and CDR2 is SVGAGI. The V gene end was trimmed by 7 bases and the J gene end by 6 bases; junction bases not matched to a gene: 15. Together with a sample-barcoded 5' primer, a J-beta primer mix was included in a second PCR lasting about 7 to 11 cycles. Every cDNA molecule bore a tag from a template-switch adaptor containing 12 random nucleotides. In TCRdb, the 5' RACE reads were re-called with MiXCR into one record per CDR3 protein. Of hundreds of thousands of distinct CDR3 sequences in the sample, 24% were seen once. In addition, the sample was reused for a study of T cells of mothers and their children. That report notes: Pairs that are related and pairs that are unrelated have TCR recombination output shaped similarly by thymic selection. Researchers report slightly higher, though non-significant, overlap in related mother-child pairs than in unrelated pairs.

Material: blood. V usage is TRBV6-5 and J usage is TRBJ2-7, with 10 bases lining up with TRBD1. This clonotype was obtained from a boy younger than 18 in good health. Here the CDR3 reads CASTDEDRGPSSEQYF. CDR3 DNA: TGTGCCAGCACCGACGAAGACAGGGGGCCTTCGAGCGAGCAGTACTTC.